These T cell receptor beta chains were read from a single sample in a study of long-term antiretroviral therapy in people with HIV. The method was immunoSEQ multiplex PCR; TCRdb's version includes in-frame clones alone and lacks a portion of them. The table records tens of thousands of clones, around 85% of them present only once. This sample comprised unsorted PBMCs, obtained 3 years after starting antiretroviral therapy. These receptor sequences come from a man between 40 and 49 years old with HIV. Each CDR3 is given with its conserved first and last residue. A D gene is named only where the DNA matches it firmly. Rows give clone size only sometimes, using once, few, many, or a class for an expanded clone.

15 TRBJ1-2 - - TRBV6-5 CASSYSGPTQRGYTF TGTGCCAGCAGTTACTCGGGACCGACCCAGAGGGGCTACACCTTC
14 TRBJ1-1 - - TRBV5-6 CASSLSNSNTEAFF TGTGCCAGCAGCTTGAGTAACAGCAACACTGAAGCTTTCTTT
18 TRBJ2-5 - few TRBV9 CASSVGLHAQSGEETQYF TGTGCCAGCAGCGTCGGACTCCACGCTCAATCCGGGGAAGAGACCCAGTACTTC
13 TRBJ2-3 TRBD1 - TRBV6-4 CASSDGGQHTQYF TGTGCCAGCAGTGACGGGGGACAGCATACGCAGTATTTT
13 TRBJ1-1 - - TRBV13 CASSPEVNTEAFF TGTGCCAGCAGCCCCGAGGTGAACACTGAAGCTTTCTTT
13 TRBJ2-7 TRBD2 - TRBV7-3 CASSPPGGYEQYF TGTGCCAGCAGCCCCCCGGGGGGCTACGAGCAGTACTTC
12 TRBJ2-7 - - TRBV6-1 CASSEDRYEQYF TGTGCCAGCAGTGAGGACCGTTACGAGCAGTACTTC
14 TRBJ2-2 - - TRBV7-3 CASSLGANTGELFF TGTGCCAGCAGCTTAGGGGCGAACACCGGGGAGCTGTTTTTT
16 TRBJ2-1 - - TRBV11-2 CASSLEERISYNEQFF TGTGCCAGCAGCTTAGAGGAGCGGATCTCCTACAATGAGCAGTTCTTC
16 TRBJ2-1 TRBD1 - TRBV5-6 CASSRRTGGYYNEQFF TGTGCCAGCAGCCGGCGGACAGGGGGCTACTACAATGAGCAGTTCTTC
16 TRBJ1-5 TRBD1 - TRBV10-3 CAISESGQVSNQPQHF TGTGCCATCAGTGAGTCGGGACAGGTGAGCAATCAGCCCCAGCATTTT
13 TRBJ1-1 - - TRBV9 CASSGSSGDKAFF TGTGCCAGCAGCGGATCCTCGGGGGATAAGGCTTTCTTT
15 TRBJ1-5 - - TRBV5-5 CASSLGSYSNQPQHF TGTGCCAGCAGCTTGGGAAGTTATAGCAATCAGCCCCAGCATTTT
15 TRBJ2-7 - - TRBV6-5 CASSYNAVGTYEQYF TGTGCCAGCAGTTACAACGCGGTAGGAACCTACGAGCAGTACTTC
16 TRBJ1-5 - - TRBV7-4 CASSAGMVRSNQPQHF TGTGCCTCCAGCGCAGGGATGGTGAGGAGCAATCAGCCCCAGCATTTT
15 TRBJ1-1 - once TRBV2 CASSEGRQINTEAFF TGTGCCAGCAGTGAGGGTCGGCAGATAAACACTGAAGCTTTCTTT
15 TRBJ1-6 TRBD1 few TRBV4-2 CASSQEQGAASPLHF TGTGCCAGCAGCCAAGAGCAGGGGGCGGCCTCACCCCTCCACTTT
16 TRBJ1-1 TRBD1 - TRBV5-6 CASSLGTGVLGTEAFF TGTGCCAGCAGCTTGGGGACAGGGGTTTTGGGCACTGAAGCTTTCTTT
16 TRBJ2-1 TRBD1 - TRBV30 CAWSVIGQGAPNEQFF TGTGCCTGGAGTGTGATTGGACAGGGGGCTCCCAATGAGCAGTTCTTC
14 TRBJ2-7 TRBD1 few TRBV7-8 CASSREDRFREQYF TGTGCCAGCAGCCGAGAGGACAGGTTTCGAGAGCAGTACTTC
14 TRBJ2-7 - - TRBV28 CASRDGAGVHEQYF TGTGCCAGCAGAGATGGGGCGGGTGTCCACGAGCAGTACTTC
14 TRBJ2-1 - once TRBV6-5 CASSYRLAYDEQFF TGTGCCAGCAGTTACCGGCTAGCTTACGATGAGCAGTTCTTC
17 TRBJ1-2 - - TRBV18 CASSPGTLLSVGSGYTF TGTGCCAGCTCACCAGGGACACTATTGTCGGTTGGCTCCGGCTACACCTTC
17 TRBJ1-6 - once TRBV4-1 CASSQDTPDGYNSPLHF TGCGCCAGCAGCCAAGATACCCCCGACGGCTATAATTCACCCCTCCACTTT
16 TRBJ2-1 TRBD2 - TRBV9 CASSPGTSGSYNEQFF TGTGCCAGCAGCCCCGGGACTAGCGGGAGCTACAATGAGCAGTTCTTC
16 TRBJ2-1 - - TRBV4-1 CASSQDPWGPNNEQFF TGCGCCAGCAGCCAAGATCCCTGGGGTCCGAACAATGAGCAGTTCTTC
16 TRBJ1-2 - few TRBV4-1 CASSQVSAPGTYGYTF TGCGCCAGCAGCCAAGTCTCGGCCCCAGGGACATATGGCTACACCTTC
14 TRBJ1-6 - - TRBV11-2 CASSLGRDNSPLHF TGTGCCAGCAGCCTGGGACGGGATAATTCACCCCTCCACTTT
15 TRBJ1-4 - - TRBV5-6 CASSLAGETNEKLFF TGTGCCAGCAGCTTGGCCGGGGAAACCAATGAAAAACTGTTTTTT
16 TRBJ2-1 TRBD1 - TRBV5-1 CASTKTGGAGNRPQFF TGCGCCAGCACTAAAACAGGGGGCGCGGGGAATCGACCGCAGTTCTTC
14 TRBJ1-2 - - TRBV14 CASSQEGGYYGYTF TGTGCCAGCAGCCAAGAAGGGGGGTACTATGGCTACACCTTC
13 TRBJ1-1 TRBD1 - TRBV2 CASRQGTYTEAFF TGTGCCAGCAGACAGGGGACCTACACTGAAGCTTTCTTT